This TCR beta chain is from a study of spatial heterogeneity in lung cancer. This clonotype was seen at least ten times. The sample's time point: sample taken at primary tumor resection. One entry per CDR3 protein results from TCRdb running MiXCR on the 5' RACE reads. This table holds some 11,000 distinct CDR3 sequences, more than 3% found once. Germline V CDR1 and CDR2: SEHNR, FQNEAQ (reference sequence). V lost 4 bases to trimming and J lost 4 bases; unmatched junction nucleotides: 2. There are 15 residues in the CDR3. The TCR originated in a female donor with early-stage non-small cell lung cancer. V is TRBV7-9 and J is TRBJ2-5, with 14 bases lining up with TRBD2. The sample consisted of PBMCs, taken at surgery. CDR3 protein: CASSWTSGGTETQYF. The DNA for the CDR3 is TGTGCCAGCAGCTGGACTAGCGGGGGGACAGAGACCCAGTACTTC. Full variable domain (missing parts from reference TRBV7-9 and TRBJ2-5): DTGVSQNPRHKITKRGQNVTFRCDPISEHNRLYWYRQTLGQGPEFLTYFQNEAQLEKSRLLSDRFSAERPKGSFSTLEIQRTEQGDSAMYLCASSWTSGGTETQYFGPGTRLLVL.